The 24 T cell receptor beta chains given below trace back to one sample, sequenced in a study of blood T cell repertoires in COVID-19. Assay: immunoSEQ multiplex PCR; the TCRdb copy retains only in-frame clones and omits some. The data show around 430,000 clones, with approximately 90% seen just once and approximately 9.3% held by the top ten. Material: PBMCs or T cells enriched from blood (not recorded which). The receptors were sampled from a woman aged 45 to 65 who had recovered from COVID-19.

The J gene is TRBJ2-7, the V gene TRBV5-5, with D unresolved. The germline V gene encodes CDR1 SGHKS and CDR2 YYEKEE (reference sequence). This CDR3 is built from 14 residues. Deletions cut 3 bases from V and 0 bases from J, with 10 bases between. CDR3 sequence (DNA): TGTGCCAGCAGCTCTATTACGAACTCCTACGAGCAGTACTTC. Residues: CASSSITNSYEQYF.

This clone was observed once. The rearrangement joins TRBV12-3 or TRBV12-4 to TRBJ2-3; 10 bases map to TRBD1. This CDR3 has 13 amino acids. Losses at the gene ends were 6 bases for V and 6 bases for J; bases not matched to a gene: 3. The CDR3 reads CASRGQGSDTQYF. CDR3 bases: TGTGCCAGCAGGGGACAGGGGTCGGATACGCAGTATTTT.

The genes are TRBV7-2 and TRBJ1-5, with 8 bases identical to TRBD1. The CDR3 is 13 residues long. CDR1 and CDR2 from the germline V gene are SGHTA and FQGNSA. The V gene end was trimmed by 5 bases and the J gene end by 6 bases; junction bases not matched to a gene: 3. The CDR3: CASSTDRVQPQHF. The CDR3 nucleotides read TGTGCCAGCAGCACGGACAGGGTTCAGCCCCAGCATTTT. The full variable domain, rest sourced from reference TRBV7-2 and TRBJ1-5, is GAGVSQSPSNKVTEKGKDVELRCDPISGHTALYWYRQSLGQGLEFLIYFQGNSAPDKSGLPSDRFSAERTGGSVSTLTIQRTQQEDSAVYLCASSTDRVQPQHFGDGTRLSIL.

The chain carries TRBV3-1 (or the pseudogene TRBV3-2) and TRBJ1-2, with 10 nucleotides matching TRBD1. This CDR3 region has 16 residues. The junction had 14 bases not matched to a gene; V was cut back by 5 bases and J by 8 bases. Germline CDR1 and CDR2: LGHDT and YNNKEL (reference sequence). CDR3 DNA sequence: TGTGCCAGCAGCGAAAACGCCGGGACAGGGGTAAGGGGCTACACCTTC. It encodes CASSENAGTGVRGYTF.

This CDR3 is CASTGGYEAFF. CDR3 sequence (DNA): TGTGCCAGCACAGGGGGGTATGAAGCTTTCTTT. V usage is TRBV28 and J usage is TRBJ1-1; 7 nucleotides align to TRBD1. After removal of 7 bases from V and 7 bases from J, the junction contained 3 bases not matched to a gene. CDR3 length: 11 residues. CDR1 and CDR2 from the germline V gene are MDHEN and SYDVKM.

The chain is built from TRBV5-4 and TRBJ2-5; 8 nucleotides agree with TRBD2. Germline CDR1 and CDR2: SGHNT and YYREEE (reference sequence). V shed 5 bases and J 5 bases; nucleotides not matched to a gene: 5. This CDR3 is 13 amino acids long. Here the CDR3 DNA reads TGTGCCAGCAGTCGAGCGGGGGAGGAGACCCAGTACTTC. Amino acids: CASSRAGEETQYF.

The count of this clone is one. This rearrangement joins TRBV28 to TRBJ1-1; TRBD1 is a possible D gene (6 bases). The germline V and J ends were trimmed by 5 bases and 0 bases, with 22 bases remaining between them. This CDR3 region has 18 residues. Germline V gene sequence: CDR1 MDHEN, CDR2 SYDVKM. The CDR3, as DNA: TGTGCCAGCAGTAACCCCGCCAGGGGCCAACCCTTGAACACTGAAGCTTTCTTT. This sequence encodes CASSNPARGQPLNTEAFF.

This sequence joins TRBV7-2 and TRBJ1-6; a possible D gene is TRBD1 (5 bases). The V gene lost 3 bases and the J gene lost 10 bases, with 19 bases spanning the gap. This CDR3 is built from 16 residues. CDR1 and CDR2 from the germline V gene are SGHTA and FQGNSA. This CDR3 is CASSLEPSQGGSPLHF. The CDR3 nucleotides are TGTGCCAGCAGCTTGGAACCCTCTCAGGGTGGATCACCCCTCCACTTT.

V is TRBV7-2 and J is TRBJ1-1; TRBD1 aligns across 7 bases. CDR3 length: 13 amino acids. V was clipped by 3 bases and J by 5 bases; unmatched bases: 3. Germline values: CDR1 SGHTA, CDR2 FQGNSA. This CDR3 reads CASSFDRVTEAFF. As DNA, the CDR3 is TGTGCCAGCAGCTTCGACAGGGTAACTGAAGCTTTCTTT.

The rearrangement links TRBV28 to TRBJ2-7, with a tentative D call TRBD1 (6 bases). This CDR3 spans 12 amino acids. The V end was cut by 7 bases, the J end by 6 bases, with 13 bases between. Germline CDR1 MDHEN, CDR2 SYDVKM. The DNA for the CDR3 is TGTGCCAGCACCTCTGGACAGACCGAGCAGTACTTC. It specifies CASTSGQTEQYF.

The chain employs TRBV18 and TRBJ2-5; D is uncertain. V lost 5 bases and J 2 bases, leaving 3 bases between the germline ends. The CDR3 runs to 11 residues. CDR1 KGHSH and CDR2 LQKENI come from the germline V gene. The CDR3 loop reads CASSTQETQYF. CDR3 bases: TGTGCCAGCTCAACTCAAGAGACCCAGTACTTC.

The genes are TRBV18 and TRBJ2-1; tentatively, D is TRBD1 (5 bases). Germline loops: CDR1 KGHSH, CDR2 LQKENI. The CDR3 totals 14 residues. V dropped 1 base and J dropped 9 bases, with 13 bases sitting between them. In DNA, the CDR3 is TGTGCCAGCTCACCACGCGCAGGGCTAAGTGAGCAGTTCTTC. It is translated as CASSPRAGLSEQFF.

The chain uses TRBV14 and TRBJ2-3, with 7 bases identical to TRBD2. The germline gives CDR1 SGHDN, CDR2 FVKESK. This CDR3 has 14 residues. V trimming: 4 bases; J trimming: 4 bases; junction bases outside the gene matches: 5. For the CDR3, the DNA is TGTGCCAGCAGCCGGGGGACTAATCCAGATACGCAGTATTTT. This translates into CASSRGTNPDTQYF.

The chain has TRBV19 and TRBJ2-5, with 11 bases fitting TRBD1. The V segment lost 4 bases and the J segment 5 bases; nucleotides outside the gene matches: 6. CDR1 and CDR2 from the germline V gene are LNHDA and SQIVND (reference sequence). The CDR3 runs 15 residues. The CDR3 nucleotides are TGTGCCAGTAGTACCTGGACAGGGGGCGTTGAGACCCAGTACTTC. This sequence encodes CASSTWTGGVETQYF.

The chain couples TRBV7-9 to TRBJ1-6; no clear D. The V gene lost 1 base and the J gene lost 7 bases, with 11 bases spanning the gap. The CDR3 is 15 residues long. The germline CDR1 and CDR2 sequences are SEHNR and FQNEAQ (reference sequence). This CDR3 is CASSLDPNENSPLHF. The CDR3 nucleotides read TGTGCCAGCAGCTTAGATCCGAATGAGAATTCACCCCTCCACTTT. The full variable domain, rest sourced from reference TRBV7-9 and TRBJ1-6, is DTGVSQNPRHKITKRGQNVTFRCDPISEHNRLYWYRQTLGQGPEFLTYFQNEAQLEKSRLLSDRFSAERPKGSFSTLEIQRTEQGDSAMYLCASSLDPNENSPLHFGNGTRLTVT.

V gene TRBV27 combines with J gene TRBJ1-2, with 7 bases that match TRBD1. Germline values: CDR1 MNHEY, CDR2 SMNVEV (reference sequence). The CDR3 extends over 14 amino acids. J gave up 6 bases and V 3 bases, and 7 bases lay outside the gene matches. CDR3 DNA: TGTGCCAGCAGTTTGAAACAGGGGAAACATGGCTACACCTTC. It translates to CASSLKQGKHGYTF.

The chain combines TRBV4-3 with TRBJ2-1; 10 positions match TRBD2. Germline V CDR1 and CDR2: LGHNA, YSLEER. Trimming at V came to 1 base and at J to 10 bases, leaving 10 bases not matched to a gene. The CDR3 is made up of 16 amino acids. CDR3: CASSQGPSGGAIEQFF. The CDR3 nucleotides are TGCGCCAGCAGCCAAGGGCCTAGCGGGGGAGCGATCGAGCAGTTCTTC.

V and J are TRBV7-2 and TRBJ1-1, with 8 bases that match TRBD1. The CDR3 length is 16 residues. J gave up 6 bases and V 0 bases, and 9 bases lay outside the gene matches. The germline V gene has CDR1 SGHTA and CDR2 FQGNSA. The CDR3 loop is CASSLALSGGGSEAFF. The DNA of the CDR3 is TGTGCCAGCAGCTTAGCGCTCTCAGGGGGCGGCTCTGAAGCTTTCTTT.

The chain links TRBV5-6 to TRBJ1-3; TRBD1 might be the D (5 bases). The CDR3 runs 14 residues. Germline CDR1 SGHDT, CDR2 YYEEEE. The V gene lost 0 bases and the J gene lost 2 bases, with 6 bases spanning the gap. CDR3 DNA sequence: TGTGCCAGCAGCTTGGCGACAGCTGGAAACACCATATATTTT. Its protein product is CASSLATAGNTIYF.

This chain joins TRBV19 and TRBJ2-5; TRBD1 agrees at 10 bases. V was clipped by 6 bases and J by 2 bases; unmatched bases: 18. The V gene's germline CDR1 is LNHDA and CDR2 SQIVND (reference sequence). The CDR3 is 19 amino acids. The CDR3 DNA sequence: TGTGCCAGTAGAAGTTCCTGGGAGCGGGGACAGGGGAAGCAAGAGACCCAGTACTTC. This gives the protein CASRSSWERGQGKQETQYF. The full variable domain, completed using reference TRBV19 and TRBJ2-5, is DGGITQSPKYLFRKEGQNVTLSCEQNLNHDAMYWYRQDPGQGLRLIYYSQIVNDFQKGDIAEGYSVSREKKESFPLTVTSAQKNPTAFYLCASRSSWERGQGKQETQYFGPGTRLLVL.

This chain links TRBV28 with TRBJ1-6; unclear D gene. The CDR3 has 12 amino acids. The germline V gene has CDR1 MDHEN and CDR2 SYDVKM. With 3 bases removed from V and 7 bases from J, the gap between germline ends came to 4 bases. The CDR3 sequence is CASSFRNSPLHF. The CDR3 region has the DNA TGTGCCAGCAGTTTCCGGAATTCACCCCTCCACTTT.

A single count supports this clone. This sequence joins TRBV27 and TRBJ2-7; 9 nucleotides line up with TRBD1. This CDR3 region has 14 residues. V was pared by 4 bases and J by 7 bases, with 8 bases of the junction left unmatched. Germline lookup yields CDR1 MNHEY and CDR2 SMNVEV (reference sequence). CDR3 residues: CASSSRDRVDEQYF. Here the CDR3 DNA reads TGTGCCAGCAGTTCCCGGGACAGGGTTGATGAGCAGTACTTC.

This chain links TRBV4-3 with TRBJ2-3, with D tentatively TRBD2 (7 bases). Germline CDR1 is LGHNA and CDR2 is YSLEER. The V and J ends lost 0 bases and 1 base respectively, with 20 bases between them. The CDR3 consists of 19 residues. This CDR3 is CASSQDLVGGLRGTDTQYF. CDR3 sequence (DNA): TGCGCCAGCAGCCAAGATCTGGTCGGGGGGCTCCGGGGCACAGATACGCAGTATTTT.

The gene calls are TRBV18 and TRBJ1-5; 9 bases line up with TRBD1. The CDR3 has 16 residues. Germline trimming cut 2 bases from V and 3 bases from J; bases unmatched to any gene: 5. Germline V gives CDR1 KGHSH, CDR2 LQKENI. The chain's CDR3 is CASSPGTGKTNQPQHF. As DNA, the CDR3 is TGTGCCAGCTCACCAGGGACAGGGAAGACCAATCAGCCCCAGCATTTT.